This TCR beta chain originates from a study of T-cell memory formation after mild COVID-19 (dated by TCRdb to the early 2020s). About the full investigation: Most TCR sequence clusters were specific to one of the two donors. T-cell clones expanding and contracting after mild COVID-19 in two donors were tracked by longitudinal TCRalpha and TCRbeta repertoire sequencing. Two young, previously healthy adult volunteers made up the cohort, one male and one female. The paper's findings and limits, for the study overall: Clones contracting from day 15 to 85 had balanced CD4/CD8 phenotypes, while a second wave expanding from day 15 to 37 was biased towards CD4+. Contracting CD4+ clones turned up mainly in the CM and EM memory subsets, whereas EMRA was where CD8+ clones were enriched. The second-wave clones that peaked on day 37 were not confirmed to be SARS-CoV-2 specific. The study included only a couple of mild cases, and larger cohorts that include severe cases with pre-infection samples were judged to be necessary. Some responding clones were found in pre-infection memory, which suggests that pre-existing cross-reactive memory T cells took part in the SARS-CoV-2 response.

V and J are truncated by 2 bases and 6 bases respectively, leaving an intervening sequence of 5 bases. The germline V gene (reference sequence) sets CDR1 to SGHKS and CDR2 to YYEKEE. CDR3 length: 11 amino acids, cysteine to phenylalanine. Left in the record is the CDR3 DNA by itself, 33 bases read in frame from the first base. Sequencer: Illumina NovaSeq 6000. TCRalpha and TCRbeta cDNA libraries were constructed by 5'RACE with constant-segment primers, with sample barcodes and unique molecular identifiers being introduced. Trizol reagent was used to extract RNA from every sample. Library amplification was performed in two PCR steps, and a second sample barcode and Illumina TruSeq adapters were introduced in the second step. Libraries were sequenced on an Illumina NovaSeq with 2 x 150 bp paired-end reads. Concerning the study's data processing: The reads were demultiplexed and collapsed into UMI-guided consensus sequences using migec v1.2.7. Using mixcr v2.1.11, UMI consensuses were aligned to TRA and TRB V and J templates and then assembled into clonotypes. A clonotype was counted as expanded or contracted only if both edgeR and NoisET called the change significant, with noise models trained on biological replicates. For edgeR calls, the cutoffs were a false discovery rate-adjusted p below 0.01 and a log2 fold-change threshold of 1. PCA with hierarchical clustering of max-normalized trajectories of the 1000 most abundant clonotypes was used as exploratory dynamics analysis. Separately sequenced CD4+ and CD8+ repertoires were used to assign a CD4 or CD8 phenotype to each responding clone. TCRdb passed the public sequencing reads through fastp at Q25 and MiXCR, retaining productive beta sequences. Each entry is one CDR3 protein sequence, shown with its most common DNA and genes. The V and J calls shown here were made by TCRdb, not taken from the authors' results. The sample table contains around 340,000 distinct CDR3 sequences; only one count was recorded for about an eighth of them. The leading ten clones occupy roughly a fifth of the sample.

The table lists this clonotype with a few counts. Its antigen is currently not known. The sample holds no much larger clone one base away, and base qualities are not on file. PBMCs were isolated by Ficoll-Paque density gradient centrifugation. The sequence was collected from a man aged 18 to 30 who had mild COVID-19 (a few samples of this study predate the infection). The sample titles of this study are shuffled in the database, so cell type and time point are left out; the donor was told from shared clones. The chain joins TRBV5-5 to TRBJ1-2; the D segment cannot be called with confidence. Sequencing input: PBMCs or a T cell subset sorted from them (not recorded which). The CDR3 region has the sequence CASSFLDGYTF. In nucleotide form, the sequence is TGTGCCAGCAGCTTTTTGGATGGCTACACCTTC.